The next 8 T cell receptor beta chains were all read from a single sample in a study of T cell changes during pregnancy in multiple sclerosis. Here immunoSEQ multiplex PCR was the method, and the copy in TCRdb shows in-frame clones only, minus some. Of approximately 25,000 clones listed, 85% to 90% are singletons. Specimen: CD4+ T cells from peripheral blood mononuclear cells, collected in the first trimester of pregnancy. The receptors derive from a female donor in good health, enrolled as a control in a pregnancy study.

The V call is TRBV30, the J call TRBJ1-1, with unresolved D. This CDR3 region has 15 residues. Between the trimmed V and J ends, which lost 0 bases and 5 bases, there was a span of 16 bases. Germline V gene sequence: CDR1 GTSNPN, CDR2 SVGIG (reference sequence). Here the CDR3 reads CAWSVPAGRRTEAFF. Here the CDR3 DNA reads TGTGCCTGGAGTGTACCGGCGGGGAGAAGGACTGAAGCTTTCTTT.

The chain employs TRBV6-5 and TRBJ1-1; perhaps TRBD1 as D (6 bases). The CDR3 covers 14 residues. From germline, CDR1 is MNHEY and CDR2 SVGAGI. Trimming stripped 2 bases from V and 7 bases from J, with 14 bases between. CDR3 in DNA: TGTGCCAGCAGTTACGCAACAGGGTTCGGTGAAGCTTTCTTT. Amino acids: CASSYATGFGEAFF.

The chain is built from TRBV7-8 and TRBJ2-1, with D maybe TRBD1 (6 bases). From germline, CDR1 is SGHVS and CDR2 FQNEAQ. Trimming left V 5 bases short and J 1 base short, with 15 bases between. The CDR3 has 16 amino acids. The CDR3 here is CASSPARQVSYNEQFF. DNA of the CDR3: TGTGCCAGCAGCCCAGCCCGACAGGTTTCCTACAATGAGCAGTTCTTC.

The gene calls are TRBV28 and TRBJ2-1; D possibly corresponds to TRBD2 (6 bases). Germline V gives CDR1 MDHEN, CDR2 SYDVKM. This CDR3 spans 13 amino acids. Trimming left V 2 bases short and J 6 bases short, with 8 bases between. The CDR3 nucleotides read TGTGCCAGCAGTTTACGACTAGTCAATGAGCAGTTCTTC. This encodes CASSLRLVNEQFF. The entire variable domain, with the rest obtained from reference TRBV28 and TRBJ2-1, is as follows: DVKVTQSSRYLVKRTGEKVFLECVQDMDHENMFWYRQDPGLGLRLIYFSYDVKMKEKGDIPEGYSVSREKKERFSLILESASTNQTSMYLCASSLRLVNEQFFGPGTRLTVL.

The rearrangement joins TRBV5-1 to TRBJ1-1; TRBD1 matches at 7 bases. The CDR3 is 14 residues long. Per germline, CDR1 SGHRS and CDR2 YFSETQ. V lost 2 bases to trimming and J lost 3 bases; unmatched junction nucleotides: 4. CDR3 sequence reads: CASSLQGKDTEAFF. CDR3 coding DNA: TGCGCCAGCAGCTTACAGGGGAAAGACACTGAAGCTTTCTTT.

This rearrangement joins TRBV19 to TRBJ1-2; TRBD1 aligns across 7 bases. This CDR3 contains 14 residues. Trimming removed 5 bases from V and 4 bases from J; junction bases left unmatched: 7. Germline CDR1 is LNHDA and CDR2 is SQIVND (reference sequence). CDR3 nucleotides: TGTGCCAGTAGTCGACAGGGAACGGGCTATGGCTACACCTTC. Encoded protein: CASSRQGTGYGYTF.

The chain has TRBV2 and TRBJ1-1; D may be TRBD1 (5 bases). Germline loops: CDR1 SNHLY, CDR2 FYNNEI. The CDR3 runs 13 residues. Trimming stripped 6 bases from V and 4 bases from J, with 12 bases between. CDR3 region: CASSLYQGTEAFF. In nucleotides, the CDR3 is TGTGCCAGCAGCTTATACCAGGGCACTGAAGCTTTCTTT.

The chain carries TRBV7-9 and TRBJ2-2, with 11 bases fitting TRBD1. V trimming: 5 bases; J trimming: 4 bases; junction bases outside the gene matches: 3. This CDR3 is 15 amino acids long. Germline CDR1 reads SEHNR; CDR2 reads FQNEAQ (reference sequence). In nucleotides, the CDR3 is TGTGCCAGCAGCGAGGGACAGGGGGTCACCGGGGAGCTGTTTTTT. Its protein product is CASSEGQGVTGELFF.